This TCR beta chain was observed in a study of shared clonotypes between healthy human individuals. Study-wide results and caveats: Researchers sampled only blood; tissue repertoires likely differ. Sharing across several donors was seen in 4.5% to 5.5% of naive CD4 clonotypes. Relative to their counterparts shared across all four donors, non-shared clonotypes exhibited diminished generation probabilities.

This clone was detected once. Antigen: not known. Deep-level running was used for the assay. Repertoires were generated with immunoSEQ multiplex PCR, while TCRdb's copy carries only in-frame clones and drops some. The table includes about 1.5 million clones, approximately 98% detected once. The sequence was collected from a man aged 25 to 45 in good health. Source material: naive CD4+ T cells sorted from blood. Subset meaning: CD45RA+ positively selected.

The chain's CDR3 is CASSLGGVDGYTF. The DNA for the CDR3 is TGTGCCAGCAGCCTAGGGGGGGTCGATGGCTACACCTTC. The V and J genes are TRBV7-9 and TRBJ1-2; D might be TRBD1 (6 bases). The CDR3 runs 13 residues. Germline values: CDR1 SEHNR, CDR2 FQNEAQ (reference sequence). Trimming removed 5 bases from V and 6 bases from J, with 13 bases in between.